This entry lists 11 T cell receptor beta chains sequenced from one sample in a study of cytomegalovirus exposure and HLA in healthy donors. The PCR was carried out with 60 Vbeta primers and 13 Jbeta primers. Sequenced by immunoSEQ multiplex PCR; TCRdb stores in-frame clones only, minus some. The data contain some 98,000 clones, roughly three quarters of them singletons. Input material: PBMCs. All receptors derive from a female donor in good health and CMV-seronegative.

The J gene is TRBJ1-1, the V gene TRBV14, with D hard to call. Between the trimmed V and J ends, which lost 2 bases and 0 bases, there was a span of 4 bases. The germline V gene has CDR1 SGHDN and CDR2 FVKESK. The CDR3 spans 13 residues. The CDR3 DNA sequence: TGTGCCAGCAGCCAATCTTTGAACACTGAAGCTTTCTTT. Amino acids: CASSQSLNTEAFF. The full variable domain, in which reference TRBV14 and TRBJ1-1 provide the parts outside the CDR3, is EAGVTQFPSHSVIEKGQTVTLRCDPISGHDNLYWYRRVMGKEIKFLLHFVKESKQDESGMPNNRFLAERTGGTYSTLKVQPAELEDSGVYFCASSQSLNTEAFFGQGTRLTVV.

The chain combines TRBV6-1 with TRBJ2-2; no clear D gene. The CDR3 has 14 amino acids. The V end lost 0 bases, the J end lost 6 bases, and 8 bases lay between the germline ends. Germline CDR1 reads MNHNS; CDR2 reads SASEGT. Written as DNA, the CDR3 is TGTGCCAGCAGTGAAGCCCGTTCCCCCGGGGAGCTGTTTTTT. Translated, it gives CASSEARSPGELFF.

This clone has only a few counts. The chain recombines TRBV21-1 with TRBJ1-6; TRBD1 was called by the table and not checked on the DNA. TRBV21-1 is tagged as a pseudogene. This CDR3 comprises 14 residues. The CDR3 here is CARGPRNPNSPLHF. CDR3 DNA: TGTGCCAGGGGGCCTCGAAACCCAAATTCACCCCTCCACTTT.

DNA for the CDR3: TGTGCCAGCAGCTTTCGAGCGGGAGGGGCCAAAAACATTCAGTACTTC. Protein: CASSFRAGGAKNIQYF. This chain uses TRBV7-2 with TRBJ2-4; 10 nucleotides agree with TRBD2. The length of the CDR3 is 16 residues. Looked up from germline, CDR1 is SGHTA and CDR2 is FQGNSA. Trimming took 3 bases from V and 1 from J; bases not matched to a gene: 3.

The chain couples TRBV28 to TRBJ2-3; 11 bases agree with TRBD1. J lost 3 bases, V lost 6 bases, and 5 bases had no gene match. This CDR3 spans 15 amino acids. Germline V gene data show CDR1 as MDHEN and CDR2 as SYDVKM. CDR3 loop: CASSSGTGGTDTQYF. The CDR3 DNA sequence: TGTGCCAGCAGCTCCGGGACAGGGGGTACAGATACGCAGTATTTT.

The chain recombines TRBV2 with TRBJ1-2; D is unresolved. The length of the CDR3 is 14 residues. Germline CDR1 and CDR2: SNHLY and FYNNEI. With 6 bases removed from V and 3 bases from J, the gap between germline ends came to 14 bases. The CDR3: CASSPGVGDYGYTF. The CDR3 DNA reads as TGTGCCAGCAGCCCGGGAGTAGGAGACTATGGCTACACCTTC.

The chain uses TRBV6-5 and TRBJ1-1; the match to TRBD1 covers 10 bases. Germline trimming cut 0 bases from V and 5 bases from J; bases unmatched to any gene: 3. This CDR3 region has 15 residues. Germline CDR1 is MNHEY and CDR2 is SVGAGI. DNA of the CDR3: TGTGCCAGCAGTTACTCGGGACAGGGGAAGACTGAAGCTTTCTTT. The encoded protein is CASSYSGQGKTEAFF.

The chain couples TRBV7-2 to TRBJ1-1, with a tentative D call TRBD1 (6 bases). The germline CDR1 and CDR2 sequences are SGHTA and FQGNSA. Trimming shortened V by 5 bases and J by 0 bases, and 10 bases separated the two germline ends. CDR3 length: 14 amino acids. The CDR3 here is CASSQGTMNTEAFF. For the CDR3, the DNA is TGTGCCAGCAGCCAGGGGACGATGAACACTGAAGCTTTCTTT.

The rearrangement uses TRBV29-1 and TRBJ2-7; the D is unclear. The length of the CDR3 is 12 residues. The V gene's germline CDR1 is SQVTM and CDR2 ANQGSEA. V was pared by 4 bases and J by 2 bases, with 9 bases between. CDR3 loop: CSVAHGAYEQYF. Here the CDR3 DNA reads TGCAGCGTTGCCCACGGAGCCTACGAGCAGTACTTC.

DNA for the CDR3: TGCGCCAGCAGCTCGGGGGATATGTCTGGAAACACCATATATTTT. Protein sequence: CASSSGDMSGNTIYF. V usage is TRBV5-1 and J usage is TRBJ1-3; D may be TRBD1 (5 bases). V shed 3 bases and J shed 1 base, with 11 bases lying between them. The CDR3 extends over 15 amino acids. The germline V gene encodes CDR1 SGHRS and CDR2 YFSETQ. The full variable domain, with the rest looked up from reference TRBV5-1 and TRBJ1-3, is KAGVTQTPRYLIKTRGQQVTLSCSPISGHRSVSWYQQTPGQGLQFLFEYFSETQRNKGNFPGRFSGRQFSNSRSEMNVSTLELGDSALYLCASSSGDMSGNTIYFGEGSWLTVV.

The chain couples TRBV19 to TRBJ1-2; 7 bases agree with TRBD1. The CDR3 has 14 residues. The V segment lost 5 bases and the J segment 3 bases; nucleotides outside the gene matches: 6. Germline loops: CDR1 LNHDA, CDR2 SQIVND (reference sequence). CDR3 bases: TGTGCCAGTAGTTGGTCAGGGGGGCACTATGGCTACACCTTC. The encoded protein is CASSWSGGHYGYTF.